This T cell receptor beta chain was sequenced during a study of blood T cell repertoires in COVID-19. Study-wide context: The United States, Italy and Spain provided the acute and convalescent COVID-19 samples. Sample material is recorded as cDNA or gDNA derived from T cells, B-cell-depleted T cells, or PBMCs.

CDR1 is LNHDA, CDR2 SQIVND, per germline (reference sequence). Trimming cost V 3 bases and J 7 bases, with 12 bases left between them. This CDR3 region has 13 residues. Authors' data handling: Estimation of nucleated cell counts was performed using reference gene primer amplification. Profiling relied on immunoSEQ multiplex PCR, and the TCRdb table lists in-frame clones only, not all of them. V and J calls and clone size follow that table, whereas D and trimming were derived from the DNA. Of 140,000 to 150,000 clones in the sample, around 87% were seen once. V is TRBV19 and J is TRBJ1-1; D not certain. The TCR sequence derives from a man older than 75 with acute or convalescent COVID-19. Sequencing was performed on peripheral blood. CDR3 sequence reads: CASSIRLAGEAFF. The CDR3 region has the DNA TGTGCCAGTAGTATCCGCCTGGCGGGTGAAGCTTTCTTT.